Below, one T cell receptor beta chain is given with its context. The target antigen is unknown. This specimen belongs to a study of glioma-infiltrating T cells after dendritic cell vaccination. Study details: Patients had newly diagnosed or recurrent glioblastoma and received dendritic cell vaccines. Treatment, given 2003 to 2012, was autologous tumor lysate-pulsed dendritic cell vaccination. Study-wide results and caveats: Higher pretreatment TIL content predicted longer progression-free time and survival.

Amplification used 60 V beta primers and 13 J beta primers. This table comes from immunoSEQ multiplex PCR, and its TCRdb copy is limited to in-frame clones, with some not included. The table has roughly 51,000 clones, 85% seen once. The CDR3 loop spans 14 amino acids. From germline, CDR1 is MNHNS and CDR2 SASEGT. The V end was cut by 6 bases, the J end by 4 bases, with 16 bases between. The rearrangement links TRBV6-1 to TRBJ2-7; a weak D match, TRBD2 (6 bases). This TCR was sampled from a human donor with glioblastoma. This sample comprised blood, obtained before dendritic cell vaccination. Here the CDR3 DNA reads TGTGCCAGCAGGGACGGGACTGGCTTATACGAGCAGTACTTC. The encoded protein is CASRDGTGLYEQYF.